This T cell receptor beta chain comes out of a study of control samples from healthy donors and cancer patients. Germline CDR1 is SEHNR and CDR2 is FQNEAQ (reference sequence). The CDR3 sequence is 14 residues long. V shed 6 bases and J shed 6 bases, with 15 bases lying between them. This clone showed up just a few times. Assay: immunoSEQ multiplex PCR; the TCRdb copy retains only in-frame clones and omits some. The profile shows 35,000 to 50,000 clones, around 78% of them singletons. The receptor was isolated from a man between 60 and 70 years old in good health. This chain uses TRBV7-9 with TRBJ1-3; D ambiguous. The sequencing sample was made of blood. The CDR3 sequence is CASRRGGETNTIYF. Here the CDR3 DNA reads TGTGCCAGCAGGCGGGGAGGAGAAACAAACACCATATATTTT.